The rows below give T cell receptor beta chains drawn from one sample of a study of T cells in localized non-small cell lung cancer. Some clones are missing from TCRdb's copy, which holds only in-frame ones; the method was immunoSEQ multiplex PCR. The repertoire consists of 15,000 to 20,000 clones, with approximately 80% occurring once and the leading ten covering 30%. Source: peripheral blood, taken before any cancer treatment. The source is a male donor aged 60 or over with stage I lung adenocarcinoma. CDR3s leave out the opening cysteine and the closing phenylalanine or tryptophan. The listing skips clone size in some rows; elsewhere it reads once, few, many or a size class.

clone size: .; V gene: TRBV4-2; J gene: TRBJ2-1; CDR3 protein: ASSQVTSGAYNEQF
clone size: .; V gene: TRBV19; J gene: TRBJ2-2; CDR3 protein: ASTLEGTWTGELF
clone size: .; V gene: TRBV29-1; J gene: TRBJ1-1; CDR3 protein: SVDKTGGTEAF
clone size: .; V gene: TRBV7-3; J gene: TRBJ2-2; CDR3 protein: ASSLLGQAPAGELF
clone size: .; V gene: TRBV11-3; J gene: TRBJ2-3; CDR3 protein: ASSSGLTSTDTQY
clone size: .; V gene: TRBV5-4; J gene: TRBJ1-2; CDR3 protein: ASSTSSGISYGYT
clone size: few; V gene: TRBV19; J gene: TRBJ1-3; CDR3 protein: ASSMGANSGNTIY
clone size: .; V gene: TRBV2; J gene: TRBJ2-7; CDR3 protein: ARGSGQGTHEQY
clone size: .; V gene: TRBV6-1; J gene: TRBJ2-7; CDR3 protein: ASRDGTARSYEQY
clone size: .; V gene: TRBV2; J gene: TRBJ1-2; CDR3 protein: ASSEGTGYGYT
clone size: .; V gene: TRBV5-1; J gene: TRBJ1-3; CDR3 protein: ASSRGTPGSSGNTIY
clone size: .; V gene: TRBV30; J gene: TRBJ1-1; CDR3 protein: AWSVRFLNTEAF
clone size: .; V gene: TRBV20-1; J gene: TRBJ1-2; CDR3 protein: SARGDRVT
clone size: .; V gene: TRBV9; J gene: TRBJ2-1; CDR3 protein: ASSPPSLGYNEQF
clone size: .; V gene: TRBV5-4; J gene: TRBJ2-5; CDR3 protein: ASSPGSLGETQY
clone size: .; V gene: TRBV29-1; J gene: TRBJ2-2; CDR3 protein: SATRANTGELF
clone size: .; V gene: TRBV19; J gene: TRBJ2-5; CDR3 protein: ASSVRLAGGGETQY
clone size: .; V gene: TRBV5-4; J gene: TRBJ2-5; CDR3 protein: ASSLEAGIIKETQY
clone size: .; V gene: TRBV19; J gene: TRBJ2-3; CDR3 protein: ASSTQTGSGTDTQY
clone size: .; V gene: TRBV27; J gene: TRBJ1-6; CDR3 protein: ASRTDGPNSPLH
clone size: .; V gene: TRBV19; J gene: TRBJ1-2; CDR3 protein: ASMAGLGYT
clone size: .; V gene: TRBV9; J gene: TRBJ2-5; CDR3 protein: ASSPQLAEGTQY
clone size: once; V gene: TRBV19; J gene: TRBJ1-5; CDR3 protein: ASSGPGQGANQPQH
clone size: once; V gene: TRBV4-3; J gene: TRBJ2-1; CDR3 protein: ASSHLGGTSGSDEQF
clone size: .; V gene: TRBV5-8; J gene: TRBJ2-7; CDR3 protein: ASSSPGRGVNEQY
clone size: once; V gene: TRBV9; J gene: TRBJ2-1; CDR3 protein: ASSVDFASGTYNEQF
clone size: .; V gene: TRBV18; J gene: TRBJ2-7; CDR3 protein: ASSPKNEQY
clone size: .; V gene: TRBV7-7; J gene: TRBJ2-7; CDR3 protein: ASSLVAGLPTQY
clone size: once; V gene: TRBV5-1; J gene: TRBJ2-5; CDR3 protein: ASSAGHQETQY
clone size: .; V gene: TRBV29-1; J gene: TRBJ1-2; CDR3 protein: SVGGQLNFYGYT
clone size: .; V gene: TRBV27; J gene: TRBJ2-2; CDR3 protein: ASTLQAYAAAGELF
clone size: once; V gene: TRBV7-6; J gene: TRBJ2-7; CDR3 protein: ASSIGGVGEQY